These 5 T cell receptor beta chains share one sample of origin, sequenced in a study of blood T cell repertoires in COVID-19 (TCRdb year 2020). The receptor library was made with the immunoSEQ multiplex PCR assay. Entries here come from immuneACCESS through TCRdb and include only in-frame sequences with V and J called. Some clones fail to appear in such tables; in the studies checked, an unresolved V gene covers under half of the shortfall, and the cause of the remainder is unknown. This sample comprises under 250,000 clones, 85% of them detected only once. Roughly 4.6% of the sample belongs to the ten largest clones. The sequenced sample was peripheral blood. These receptors originate from a man aged 45-65 years with COVID-19, enrolled during active disease.

DNA for the CDR3: TGTGCCAGCAGTGATCTAGGGCGCGGGACTAGCGGGGGGGCAAAAGGGGAGCAGTACTTC. This gives the protein CASSDLGRGTSGGAKGEQYF. J is TRBJ2-7 and V is TRBV6-1; 16 bases are shared with TRBD2. The CDR3 is 20 amino acids. Germline V gene data show CDR1 as MNHNS and CDR2 as SASEGT. The V gene end was trimmed by 3 bases and the J gene end by 7 bases; junction bases not matched to a gene: 18.

This rearrangement joins TRBV7-3 to TRBJ2-3, with 15 bases matching TRBD2. The V segment lost 2 bases and the J segment 4 bases; nucleotides outside the gene matches: 7. Per the germline V gene, CDR1 is SGHTA and CDR2 is FQGTGA. CDR3 length: 18 residues. As DNA, the CDR3 is TGTGCCAGCAGCTTACGAGGACTAGCGGGGGGGCCGGCAGATACGCAGTATTTT. Translation: CASSLRGLAGGPADTQYF.

The chain couples TRBV14 to TRBJ2-1, with a weak D call TRBD2 (6 bases). This CDR3 spans 13 amino acids. Germline CDR1 reads SGHDN; CDR2 reads FVKESK. Trimming shortened V by 3 bases and J by 6 bases, and 9 bases separated the two germline ends. The CDR3, as DNA: TGTGCCAGCAGCCAGCGGGATCTCAATGAGCAGTTCTTC. It yields the protein CASSQRDLNEQFF.

V and J are TRBV7-9 and TRBJ2-5; 8 bases fit TRBD2. Germline assignment: CDR1 SEHNR and CDR2 FQNEAQ (reference sequence). V was pared by 4 bases and J by 5 bases, with 3 bases of the junction left unmatched. The CDR3 has 13 amino acids. CDR3: CASSSRLAETQYF. The DNA of the CDR3 is TGTGCCAGCAGCTCCAGACTAGCGGAGACCCAGTACTTC.

V and J are TRBV9 and TRBJ2-7; TRBD1 might be the D (6 bases). The CDR3 has 14 residues. Per the germline V gene, CDR1 is SGDLS and CDR2 is YYNGEE. V was shortened by 2 bases and J by 7 bases, with 16 bases between the two germline ends. The CDR3 DNA sequence: TGTGCCAGCAGCGTGGGGGACACCAAGGGGGAGCAGTACTTC. Protein product: CASSVGDTKGEQYF.